Following are 25 T cell receptor beta chains from one sample sequenced in a study of breast tumors, draining lymph nodes, adjacent tissues. TCRdb ran MiXCR on the multiplex PCR reads and lists one entry per CDR3 protein. The data hold 290,000 or so distinct CDR3 sequences, with around 30% observed a single time. Breast cancer patients provided tissue from their axillary draining lymph nodes. Sequencing was carried out using axillary lymph node tissue. Receptors were obtained from a female donor with breast cancer. Some clones in this sample may be carry-over from other donors' samples.

In its sample, this clonotype was seen many times. V gene TRBV24-1 combines with J gene TRBJ2-3; TRBD2 matches 9 bases. J gave up 0 bases and V 4 bases, and 4 bases lay outside the gene matches. CDR3 size: 16 residues. Germline values: CDR1 KGHDR, CDR2 SFDVKD. CDR3 nucleotide sequence: TGTGCCACCAGTGAGCCTAGCGGGATCAGCACAGATACGCAGTATTTT. Amino acids: CATSEPSGISTDTQYF.

This clonotype was counted at least ten times. The chain combines TRBV12-3 or TRBV12-4 with TRBJ2-7; D gene uncertain. The CDR3 loop spans 12 amino acids. V was pared by 6 bases and J by 6 bases, with 12 bases between. CDR3: CASSTTQSEQYF. CDR3 nucleotide sequence: TGTGCCAGCAGCACGACGCAAAGCGAGCAGTACTTC.

In this sample, this clonotype turned up many times. The CDR3 is CASSIDRAYEQYF. CDR3 in DNA: TGTGCCAGCAGCATCGACAGGGCTTACGAGCAGTACTTC. The chain recombines TRBV11-2 with TRBJ2-7; 7 bases fit TRBD1. Trimming took 5 bases from V and 4 from J; bases not matched to a gene: 5. CDR3 length: 13 residues. Germline lookup yields CDR1 SGHAT and CDR2 FQNNGV.

A remark on this clonotype: A much larger clone lies a single base off, so this may be a read error. The V call is TRBV11-2, the J call TRBJ2-2; 9 nucleotides align to TRBD1. This CDR3 is 15 amino acids long. J gave up 6 bases and V 3 bases, and 5 bases lay outside the gene matches. The germline gives CDR1 SGHAT, CDR2 FQNNGV. In DNA, the CDR3 is TGTGCCAGCAGCTTGGGACAGGGATCCTCCGGGGAGCTGTTTTTT. This translates into CASSLGQGSSGELFF.

This clonotype was picked up a small number of times. V is TRBV9 and J is TRBJ2-4; possible D gene TRBD1, 5 bases. V shed 3 bases and J shed 3 bases, with 16 bases lying between them. This CDR3 contains 16 residues. Germline assignment: CDR1 SGDLS and CDR2 YYNGEE. The CDR3 loop is CASSALSGLDKNIQYF. CDR3 nucleotides: TGTGCCAGCAGCGCCCTATCAGGGTTGGACAAAAACATTCAGTACTTC.

This clonotype was recorded at least ten times. V and J are TRBV24-1 and TRBJ2-3; 12 bases line up with TRBD2. CDR1 and CDR2 (germline): KGHDR, SFDVKD. The CDR3 extends over 16 amino acids. V dropped 4 bases and J dropped 5; count of bases not matched to a gene: 6. The CDR3 bases are TGTGCCACCAGTGAGCTGACTAGCGGGAGTGGAGATACGCAGTATTTT. This gives the protein CATSELTSGSGDTQYF.

Many counts were recorded for this clonotype. The rearrangement joins TRBV20-1 to TRBJ2-3, with 13 bases matching TRBD2. Germline assignment: CDR1 DFQATT and CDR2 SNEGSKA (reference sequence). The CDR3 is 14 amino acids. V lost 7 bases to trimming and J lost 5 bases; unmatched junction nucleotides: 6. CDR3: CSGLAGGQVDTQYF. The CDR3 nucleotides are TGCAGTGGACTAGCGGGAGGACAGGTAGATACGCAGTATTTT.

Notes on this clonotype: At one end, the junction sequence differs from germline, possibly due to a read error. The rearrangement links TRBV20-1 to TRBJ2-7, with TRBD2 matching over 13 bases. The CDR3 is 16 amino acids. Germline-derived CDR1 and CDR2 are DFQATT and SNEGSKA (reference sequence). CDR3 loop: CSANGLAGERAYEQCF. The CDR3 DNA reads as TGCAGTGCGAACGGACTAGCGGGAGAGAGAGCCTACGAGCAGTGCTTC.

In its sample, this clonotype was seen a few times. The chain has TRBV12-3 or TRBV12-4 and TRBJ1-1; 7 nucleotides agree with TRBD1. The CDR3 length is 15 residues. Unmatched junction bases numbered 10, after V lost 3 bases and J lost 6 bases. CDR3 sequence (DNA): TGTGCCAGCAGTTTCTCCTCACAGGGGATTGCTGAAGCTTTCTTT. Amino acids: CASSFSSQGIAEAFF.

About this clonotype: A much larger clone differs from this one at a single base, so this may be a read error. This chain uses TRBV11-3 with TRBJ2-7; D might be TRBD1 (5 bases). The CDR3 extends over 15 amino acids. Trimming cost V 8 bases and J 8 bases, with 25 bases left between them. Germline CDR1 SGHNT, CDR2 YENEEA. In DNA form, the CDR3 reads TGTGCCAGCCGCCACTTACCCTTGACAGACCAACAGCAGTACTTC. It specifies CASRHLPLTDQQQYF.

This clonotype was recorded many times. The chain employs TRBV19 and TRBJ2-6; D not resolved. CDR3 length equals 15 residues. V was cut by 1 base and J by 4 bases, with 8 bases left in between. Germline loops: CDR1 LNHDA, CDR2 SQIVND (reference sequence). In DNA form, the CDR3 reads TGTGCCAGTAGTATAGGGGTAGCCGGGGCCAACGTCCTGACTTTC. Protein sequence: CASSIGVAGANVLTF.

This clonotype came up a few times. The chain recombines TRBV20-1 with TRBJ2-5; no firm D call. Germline V gene sequence: CDR1 DFQATT, CDR2 SNEGSKA (reference sequence). The CDR3 contains 15 residues. V was trimmed by 1 base and J by 1 base, leaving 13 bases between them. The CDR3, as DNA: TGCAGTGCTAGAGTAGTGGGATTCCCCCAAGAGACCCAGTACTTC. It is translated as CSARVVGFPQETQYF.

On this clonotype: A much larger clone lies a single base off, so this may be a read error. V usage is TRBV7-9 and J usage is TRBJ2-1, with D perhaps TRBD2 (5 bases). The CDR3 has 15 residues. CDR1 is SEHNR and CDR2 is FQNEAQ in the germline V gene (reference sequence). The CDR3 reads CASTPGTSSYNEQLF. As DNA, the CDR3 is TGTGCCAGCACCCCCGGTACTAGTTCCTACAATGAGCAGCTCTTC.

Ten or more counts support this clonotype. This rearrangement joins TRBV10-1 to TRBJ2-1, with TRBD1 matching over 7 bases. The CDR3 sequence is 14 residues long. V lost 4 bases, J lost 5 bases, and 5 bases stayed unmatched. CDR1 WNHNN and CDR2 SYGVQD come from the germline V gene (reference sequence). The CDR3 DNA reads TGCGCCAGCAGTGTCCGACAGGGACACAATGAGCAGTTCTTC. Amino acid sequence: CASSVRQGHNEQFF.

Points on this clonotype: A much larger clone is a single base away; this may be a read error. This chain uses TRBV24-1 with TRBJ2-6; D ambiguous. V lost 6 bases, J lost 0 bases, and 14 bases lay in between. The CDR3 has 17 amino acids. Germline V lookup: CDR1 KGHDR, CDR2 SFDVKD. The CDR3 DNA reads TGTGCCACCAGTTCTAGTCTTGTTGGCTCTGGGGCCAACGTCCTGACTTTC. It translates to CATSSSLVGSGANVLTF.

This clonotype was picked up many times. This chain uses TRBV29-1 with TRBJ2-1, with D tentatively TRBD2 (6 bases). Trimming took off 4 bases at V and 2 bases at J, with 15 bases between the two ends. The germline V gene encodes CDR1 SQVTM and CDR2 ANQGSEA. The CDR3 spans 15 residues. The CDR3 coding sequence is TGCAGCGTTGCTCTAGGCGGGATGACCTACAATGAGCAGTTCTTC. Translated: CSVALGGMTYNEQFF.

Worth noting for this clonotype: Since no conserved phenylalanine or tryptophan closes the CDR3, a read error is the likely cause. This chain connects TRBV20-1 to TRBJ2-3; 7 bases are shared with TRBD2. The CDR3 spans 14 residues. Germline V CDR1 and CDR2: DFQATT, SNEGSKA (reference sequence). The CDR3 spells CSARASGGTDTQYS. In nucleotides, the CDR3 is TGCAGTGCTCGAGCTAGCGGAGGCACAGATACACAGTATTCT.

About this clonotype: A much larger clone sits a single nucleotide away, making a read error possible. The V gene is TRBV7-3, the J gene TRBJ2-3, with 10 bases matching TRBD2. This CDR3 has 15 residues. V was clipped by 2 bases and J by 5 bases; unmatched bases: 4. Per the germline V gene, CDR1 is SGHTA and CDR2 is FQGTGA. The CDR3 DNA reads TGTGCCAGCAGCTTACTAGCGGGAGCAAGAGATACGCAGTATTTT. Encoded protein: CASSLLAGARDTQYF.

The table lists this clonotype with many counts. V usage is TRBV6-1 and J usage is TRBJ1-3, with TRBD1 as a possible D gene (6 bases). The length of the CDR3 is 16 residues. V was pared by 7 bases and J by 0 bases, with 16 bases between. Germline loops: CDR1 MNHNS, CDR2 SASEGT. The CDR3 DNA is TGTGCCAGCACGAGGCAGGGGAGAAGCTCTGGAAACACCATATATTTT. This encodes CASTRQGRSSGNTIYF.

The chain links TRBV20-1 to TRBJ2-3, with 13 nucleotides matching TRBD2. The germline V gene encodes CDR1 DFQATT and CDR2 SNEGSKA (reference sequence). The CDR3 runs to 24 residues. J gave up 4 bases and V 5 bases, and 33 bases lay outside the gene matches. CDR3 loop: CSASRLAGKGGTSGMTIRPDTQYF. The CDR3 DNA reads as TGCAGTGCTTCTAGACTAGCGGGGAAAGGGGGGACTAGCGGGATGACCATCCGCCCAGATACGCAGTATTTT.

This clonotype was counted between two and nine times. The V gene is TRBV3-1, the J gene TRBJ2-7; D ambiguous. This CDR3 spans 13 amino acids. V lost 0 bases to trimming and J lost 9 bases, with 12 bases between them. CDR1 is LGHDT, CDR2 YNNKEL, per germline (reference sequence). CDR3: CASSQDLRGPQYF. CDR3 bases: TGTGCCAGCAGCCAAGATCTCCGCGGTCCGCAGTACTTC.

In its sample, this clonotype was seen many times. CDR3 in DNA: TGTGCCAGCAGCCCACGGGCGGGACAGGGGGGGGATGAGCAGTTCTTC. It specifies CASSPRAGQGGDEQFF. The V call is TRBV11-3, the J call TRBJ2-1; 11 positions agree with TRBD1. The CDR3 contains 16 residues. V gave up 5 bases and J gave up 8 bases; unmatched junction bases: 11. Per the germline V gene, CDR1 is SGHNT and CDR2 is YENEEA.

As to this clonotype: A read error may explain this, as a much larger clone is one base away. As DNA, the CDR3 is TGTGCCAGCAGCTCCTTGGGGGCGGGAGGGGTAATCGAGCAGTTCTTC. Translated, it gives CASSSLGAGGVIEQFF. The V call is TRBV7-2, the J call TRBJ2-1, with 9 bases aligning to TRBD2. The CDR3 is 16 amino acids. V lost 4 bases and J lost 10; bases outside the gene matches: 14. The germline gives CDR1 SGHTA, CDR2 FQGNSA.

The rearrangement uses TRBV27 and TRBJ1-3, with D possibly TRBD1 on 6 matching bases. The CDR3 is made up of 13 amino acids. Trimming shortened V by 3 bases and J by 4 bases, and 7 bases separated the two germline ends. From germline, CDR1 is MNHEY and CDR2 SMNVEV (reference sequence). Here the CDR3 reads CASSFTGGNTIYF. Written as DNA, the CDR3 is TGTGCCAGCAGTTTTACAGGGGGAAACACCATATATTTT.

The sample holds one count of this clonotype. This chain joins TRBV5-5 and TRBJ1-1; tentative D call: TRBD1 (5 bases). Germline V CDR1 and CDR2: SGHKS, YYEKEE (reference sequence). The germline V and J ends were trimmed by 4 bases and 0 bases, with 19 bases remaining between them. This CDR3 region has 17 residues. The CDR3 coding sequence is TGTGCCAGCAGCCCGAACGTGGGGCAGGGCCTGAACACTGAAGCTTTCTTT. Translated: CASSPNVGQGLNTEAFF.